Listed below are T cell receptor beta chains from one sample, sequenced in a study of blood T cell repertoires in COVID-19. TCRdb's table, derived via immunoSEQ multiplex PCR, lists solely in-frame clones and lacks some. The repertoire holds under 100,000 clones, about 90% seen once, with 15% to 20% in the top ten. The source material was peripheral blood. The receptors come from a human donor in a cohort sampled during active COVID-19. The CDR3 runs from the conserved cysteine through the conserved F or W. Each record gives: D gene, clone size, J gene, V gene, CDR3 DNA, CDR3 protein. A D gene is named only where the DNA matches it firmly. For some rows the clone size is stated as once, few or many, or as a class when expanded; others skip it.

TRBD1 | - | TRBJ1-4 | TRBV6-5 | TGTGCCAGTGGAGAGACAGGGTCGACCGGGGGAAAACTGTTTTTT | CASGETGSTGGKLFF
TRBD2 | once | TRBJ2-1 | TRBV28 | TGTGCCAGCAGTTTCGCGGCTAGCGGGGGCAATGAGCAGTTCTTC | CASSFAASGGNEQFF
- | - | TRBJ1-5 | TRBV7-6 | TGTGCCAGCAGTCCTAACCCGGGGGTGGCTCAGCCCCAGCATTTT | CASSPNPGVAQPQHF
- | - | TRBJ1-5 | TRBV19 | TGTGCCAGCCAACGGACAGGCAATCAGCCCCAGCATTTT | CASQRTGNQPQHF
TRBD1 | - | TRBJ1-1 | TRBV5-1 | TGCGCCAGCAGCGGACAGGGCAGGGCTGAAGCTTTCTTT | CASSGQGRAEAFF
- | - | TRBJ1-1 | TRBV14 | TGTGCCAGCAGCCAATTATTCCGGGCGGGGACTGAAGCTTTCTTT | CASSQLFRAGTEAFF
- | - | TRBJ2-5 | TRBV19 | TGTGCCAGTAGTCAATTAGACAAACAAGAGACCCAGTACTTC | CASSQLDKQETQYF
TRBD1 | - | TRBJ1-6 | TRBV27 | TGTGCCAGCAGTTCCTCGGACAGGGGAATAAGCTCCTATAATTCACCCCTCCACTTT | CASSSSDRGISSYNSPLHF
- | few | TRBJ1-1 | TRBV11-2 | TGTGCCAGCAGCCCAGTCGGGAGACTGTTTGGGAGCACTGAAGCTTTCTTT | CASSPVGRLFGSTEAFF
- | - | TRBJ1-2 | TRBV6-6 | TGTGCCAGCAGCTGGCAACAGGGACGGGACTATGGCTACACCTTC | CASSWQQGRDYGYTF
TRBD1 | - | TRBJ1-2 | TRBV5-6 | TGTGCCAGCAGCCCAGACAGGGTAGGCGGCTACACCTTC | CASSPDRVGGYTF
- | - | TRBJ1-2 | TRBV6-5 | TGTGCCAGCAGTTACGTTGGCGGGAACTATGGCTACACCTTC | CASSYVGGNYGYTF
- | - | TRBJ2-3 | TRBV5-1 | TGCGCCAGCAGCTTGGGATCAGGGTTTCAGACAGATACGCAGTATTTT | CASSLGSGFQTDTQYF
- | - | TRBJ2-1 | TRBV6-6 | TGTGCCAGCAACGCGGGGGCCAGGGAGCAGTTCTTC | CASNAGAREQFF
- | once | TRBJ1-2 | TRBV12-3/TRBV12-4 | TGTGCCAGCAGGGGGCAGGGCATATGGGGCTACACCTTC | CASRGQGIWGYTF
TRBD1 | - | TRBJ1-6 | TRBV7-6 | TGTGCCAGCAGTTACCGGGACAGAGATAATTCACCCCTCCACTTT | CASSYRDRDNSPLHF
TRBD2 | - | TRBJ2-7 | TRBV6-5 | TGTGCCAGCAGTCGAGGGACTAACTACGAGCAGTACTTC | CASSRGTNYEQYF
- | - | TRBJ2-5 | TRBV21-1 | TGCGCCCCCCTAAACGACGGCCCCGCGGGGGGGGGCCAAGAGACCCAGTACTTC | CAPLNDGPAGGGQETQYF
TRBD2 | - | TRBJ2-7 | TRBV7-2 | TGTGCCAGCAGCTTTGGGACTAGCGGGGGGGCGTCCTACGAGCAGTACTTC | CASSFGTSGGASYEQYF
TRBD2 | - | TRBJ2-7 | TRBV5-5 | TGTGCCAGCAGCCCGACCACTAGCGGGGGTGCCTACGAGCAGTACTTC | CASSPTTSGGAYEQYF
TRBD2 | - | TRBJ2-3 | TRBV18 | TGTGCCAGCTCACCACTAGCGGGGAGCACAGATACGCAGTATTTT | CASSPLAGSTDTQYF
- | - | TRBJ1-1 | TRBV9 | TGTGCCAGCAACAAGGGGTCGGAGGAAGCTTTCTTT | CASNKGSEEAFF
TRBD2 | - | TRBJ2-7 | TRBV4-2 | TGTGCCAGCAGCCAAGATGGGGCTAGCGGCTACGAGCAGTACTTC | CASSQDGASGYEQYF
- | few | TRBJ1-3 | TRBV14 | TGTGCCAGCAGCCAAGATCTTTACTCTGGAAACACCATATATTTT | CASSQDLYSGNTIYF
- | - | TRBJ2-3 | TRBV27 | TGTGCCAGCAGTTTATCGCCAGGGTCAGGGACAGATACGCAGTATTTT | CASSLSPGSGTDTQYF
- | few | TRBJ1-3 | TRBV6-5 | TGTGCCAGCAGTTCTGCCAGGGGCCTCTCTGGAAACACCATATATTTT | CASSSARGLSGNTIYF
TRBD2 | - | TRBJ2-3 | TRBV5-1 | TGCGCCAGCGCCAGACTAGCGGGGGCGCGAAGCACAGATACGCAGTATTTT | CASARLAGARSTDTQYF
TRBD1 | - | TRBJ1-5 | TRBV7-3 | TGTGCCAGCAGCTCGGACAGGGGACAGCCCCAGCATTTT | CASSSDRGQPQHF
TRBD1 | - | TRBJ2-1 | TRBV24-1 | TGTGCCACCAGCGGCCGGGACAGGTACAATGAGCAGTTCTTC | CATSGRDRYNEQFF
- | - | TRBJ2-3 | TRBV10-2 | TGCGCCAGCAGTGAGGGGGGGAGAGGGACGCAGTATTTT | CASSEGGRGTQYF
TRBD1 | few | TRBJ1-1 | TRBV10-3 | TGTGCCATCAGTGAGACAGGGGTCAACACTGAAGCTTTCTTT | CAISETGVNTEAFF
TRBD1 | - | TRBJ1-5 | TRBV28 | TGTGCCAGCAGTTCACCGGGACAGGGAAATCAGCCCCAGCATTTT | CASSSPGQGNQPQHF
TRBD1 | - | TRBJ2-7 | TRBV4-1 | TGCGCCAGCAGCCCCAGGACAGGGAGCTCCTACGAGCAGTACTTC | CASSPRTGSSYEQYF
TRBD2 | - | TRBJ2-1 | TRBV6-4 | TGTGCCAGCAGTTTAGCGGGGGTCTCGAATGAGCAGTTCTTC | CASSLAGVSNEQFF
- | - | TRBJ1-2 | TRBV28 | TGTGCCAGCAGATCGGGCGGGGACTCCTATGGCTACACCTTC | CASRSGGDSYGYTF
- | - | TRBJ2-7 | TRBV30 | TGTGCCTCGAGCCGCGACAGTAGCTACGAGCAGTACTTC | CASSRDSSYEQYF
TRBD1 | many | TRBJ1-5 | TRBV11-1 | TGTGCCAGCAGCCGGGGACAGAATCAGCCCCAGCATTTT | CASSRGQNQPQHF
- | - | TRBJ2-7 | TRBV13 | TGTGCCAGCAGCTTAAAATCCACTACCCCCGAGCAGTACTTC | CASSLKSTTPEQYF
TRBD1 | - | TRBJ2-3 | TRBV19 | TGTGCCAGTAGTACAAACAGGGGAGATACGCAGTATTTT | CASSTNRGDTQYF
TRBD1 | many | TRBJ1-1 | TRBV7-3 | TGTGCCAGCAGCCGGGACAGGGGCGGCACTGAAGCTTTCTTT | CASSRDRGGTEAFF
TRBD1 | few | TRBJ1-2 | TRBV5-8 | TGTGCCAGCAGCTTGGGACAGGGCATTAACTATGGCTACACCTTC | CASSLGQGINYGYTF
TRBD2 | once | TRBJ2-5 | TRBV2 | TGTGCCAGCAGCCTAGCGGGGGCGAAGGGGGAGACCCAGTACTTC | CASSLAGAKGETQYF
TRBD1 | once | TRBJ2-2 | TRBV19 | TGTGCCAGTAGTTTATCACAGGGGGTTCCCTTGAACACCGGGGAGCTGTTTTTT | CASSLSQGVPLNTGELFF
- | - | TRBJ1-2 | TRBV12-2 | TGTGCAAGTCGCTTACGGGGACAGGGTGGGTATGGCTACACCTTC | CASRLRGQGGYGYTF
TRBD2 | - | TRBJ2-5 | TRBV5-1 | TGCGCCAGCAGCTTGGGTCGGGGGGGCAACCGACAGACCCAGTACTTC | CASSLGRGGNRQTQYF
TRBD2 | - | TRBJ2-4 | TRBV3-1/TRBV3-2 | TGTGCCAGCAGCCAAGATCGGCTAGCGGGGGAAGACATTCAGTACTTC | CASSQDRLAGEDIQYF
TRBD1 | - | TRBJ2-2 | TRBV7-2 | TGTGCCAGCAGGGACAGGGTTCGGTCCGGGGAGCTGTTTTTT | CASRDRVRSGELFF
- | - | TRBJ2-3 | TRBV18 | TGTGCCAGCTCCCCTTTGGAGGGGGCCCTAGATACGCAGTATTTT | CASSPLEGALDTQYF
- | - | TRBJ1-2 | TRBV12-3/TRBV12-4 | TGTGCCGTGTCGGCGGCCTATGGCTACACCTTC | CAVSAAYGYTF
- | - | TRBJ1-1 | TRBV18 | TGTGCCAGCTCACCGATCGGGGTGGTGAGCACTGAAGCTTTCTTT | CASSPIGVVSTEAFF